Here is one T cell receptor (beta chain) with its context. Its specificity is unknown. TCRdb's copy holds only in-frame clones and misses some; the assay was immunoSEQ multiplex PCR. The profile shows roughly 150,000 clones, roughly nine tenths of them singletons. The data derive from a study of T cell responses to AZD1222 COVID-19 vaccine. Study results and caveats: Recipients of two AZD1222 doses showed rising Spike-specific TCR breadth and depth.

Pooling covered second doses at about 4 or about 12 weeks. Germline V gene data show CDR1 as SGHDT and CDR2 as YYEEEE. CDR3 length equals 15 residues. V was clipped by 4 bases and J by 3 bases, with 17 bases between them. The specimen comprised peripheral blood, sampled 28 days after the second AZD1222 dose. This sequence joins TRBV5-6 and TRBJ2-7; D is ambiguous. This TCR came from an adult who received the AZD1222 COVID-19 vaccine. The CDR3 DNA reads TGTGCCAGCAGCCCCATCGCTGGGAAGAGCTACGAGCAGTACTTC. Translated, it gives CASSPIAGKSYEQYF.